This T cell receptor beta chain was retrieved from a study of cytomegalovirus exposure and HLA in healthy donors. Study results and limitations: It was confirmed in vitro that a few of the CMV-associated chains were specific for CMV antigens. The records held CMV serostatus as the only immune exposure information. TCR association rates varied by HLA locus in a later analysis, with DRB1 highest and HLA-C lowest.

As concerns this clone: Its antigen is currently unknown.

Primers included in the PCR were 60 Vbeta and 13 Jbeta primers. Repertoires were generated with immunoSEQ multiplex PCR, while TCRdb's copy carries only in-frame clones and drops some. The sample holds around 190,000 clones; 75% to 85% are singletons and the top ten take approximately 1.2%. V lost 2 bases to trimming and J lost 5 bases; unmatched junction nucleotides: 3. This CDR3 contains 15 residues. Looked up from germline, CDR1 is MNHEY and CDR2 is SVGAGI. This receptor was identified in a girl aged 2 to 9 in good health and CMV-seropositive. The rearrangement uses TRBV6-5 and TRBJ2-5; 12 bases are a match to TRBD2. The material sequenced was PBMCs. The CDR3 here is CASSYGLAGRETQYF. CDR3 sequence (DNA): TGTGCCAGCAGTTACGGACTAGCGGGACGGGAGACCCAGTACTTC.